This TCR beta chain emerged from a study of blood T cell repertoires in COVID-19. Background on the study: COVID-19 samples collected from the United States, Italy and Spain covered acute and convalescent phases. Sources were T cells, B-cell-depleted T cells, or PBMCs; the material itself was cDNA or gDNA.

Original handling: Scientists estimated how many nucleated cells there were by amplifying reference gene primers. The method was immunoSEQ multiplex PCR; TCRdb's version includes in-frame clones alone and lacks a portion of them. From that table come the V and J calls and clone size; the DNA was used to work out D and trimming. The data show over 250,000 clones, with approximately 86% seen just once and around 10% held by the top ten. CDR1 and CDR2 (germline): SGHRS, YFSETQ. The CDR3 has 12 amino acids. The V gene end was trimmed by 3 bases and the J gene end by 12 bases; junction bases not matched to a gene: 7.

This rearrangement joins TRBV5-1 to TRBJ1-2; 8 nucleotides agree with TRBD1. Sequenced: peripheral blood. The receptor's source is a man aged 35-49 years who had recovered from COVID-19. The CDR3 bases are TGCGCCAGCAGCTATAACGGACAGGGAAACACCTTC. Its protein is CASSYNGQGNTF.